This T cell receptor (beta chain) was captured by sequencing in a study of blood T cell repertoires in COVID-19. Study summary: The United States, Italy and Spain supplied acute and convalescent COVID-19 samples. PBMCs, B-cell-depleted T cells, or T cells provided the cDNA or gDNA that made up the material.

This clone was picked up a small number of times. Methods used by the authors: Nucleated cell number was recorded as an estimate derived from reference gene primer amplification. The table came from immunoSEQ multiplex PCR; TCRdb's copy has only in-frame clones and leaves some out. V and J calls and clone size follow that table, whereas D and trimming were derived from the DNA. The sample records hundreds of thousands of clones, 84% being singletons. The sequenced material came from peripheral blood. The clonotype originates from a woman of 80 years or more with active or convalescent COVID-19.

CDR3 sequence (DNA): TGCGCCAGCAGCGCCACAGGGGTTAATCAGCCCCAGCATTTT. This sequence encodes CASSATGVNQPQHF. The rearrangement links TRBV5-1 to TRBJ1-5, with 7 bases matching TRBD1. The CDR3 sequence is 14 residues long. CDR1 and CDR2 from the germline V gene are SGHRS and YFSETQ. Trimming took 4 bases from V and 4 from J; bases not matched to a gene: 5.